This T cell receptor (beta chain) appears in the sequencing data of a study of siplizumab effects on memory and regulatory T cells. General study results and limits: The apparent diversity of naive T cells exceeded that of memory cells, and naive T cells seemed to make a major contribution to the alloresponse. No more than a minor fraction of alloreactive clones could be traced back to unstimulated subsets.

The protocol was immunoSEQ multiplex PCR, while the TCRdb copy is restricted to in-frame clones and leaves out a portion. The sample has about 110,000 clones, roughly 94% seen once. Germline V lookup: CDR1 SGHTA, CDR2 FQGNSA. The CDR3 has 15 amino acids. The trim removed 5 bases at V and 3 bases at J, leaving 10 bases unmatched. In the case of this clone: Its antigen is currently unknown.

Input material: Tregs sorted from blood. This sequence joins TRBV7-2 and TRBJ2-7, with 7 positions matching TRBD2. The clonotype originates from a human donor in good health. The CDR3 here is CASSLGTPGGYEQYF. DNA of the CDR3: TGTGCCAGCAGCCTAGGGACCCCGGGAGGCTACGAGCAGTACTTC.